These 29 T cell receptor beta chains share one sample of origin, sequenced in a study of CD8 T cells in Susac syndrome. An input of about 0.45 to 1 ug of RNA was subjected to reverse transcription using random hexamers. TCRdb passed the immunoSEQ multiplex PCR reads through MiXCR, listing each CDR3 protein once. The sample includes about 250,000 distinct CDR3 sequences, just under 95% of them seen just once. The sequenced sample was CD4+ T cells from PBMCs. These receptors all come from a human donor with multiple sclerosis.

The rearrangement joins TRBV9 to TRBJ2-1, with D tentatively TRBD2 (6 bases). The germline gives CDR1 SGDLS, CDR2 YYNGEE. V was trimmed by 1 base and J by 4 bases, leaving 12 bases between them. The CDR3 consists of 15 residues. The CDR3 DNA reads as TGTGCCAGCAGCGTATTGGAGGGAGCTTACAATGAGCAGTTCTTC. This sequence encodes CASSVLEGAYNEQFF.

The V and J genes are TRBV20-1 and TRBJ2-5; 10 bases map to TRBD2. The germline V gene has CDR1 DFQATT and CDR2 SNEGSKA (reference sequence). The trim removed 6 bases at V and 5 bases at J, leaving 9 bases unmatched. The CDR3 totals 14 residues. In DNA form, the CDR3 reads TGCAGTGCCCCCCCGGGACTAGCGTTGGAGACCCAGTACTTC. It codes for CSAPPGLALETQYF.

The chain carries TRBV7-2 and TRBJ2-5, with TRBD2 matching 8 bases. V lost 1 base and J lost 0; bases outside the gene matches: 13. Germline values: CDR1 SGHTA, CDR2 FQGNSA. The CDR3 contains 19 residues. This CDR3 reads CASSLGESTGGGYQETQYF. CDR3 coding DNA: TGTGCCAGCAGCTTAGGAGAAAGTACAGGCGGGGGGTACCAAGAGACCCAGTACTTC.

The count of this clonotype is one. The chain has TRBV24-1 and TRBJ2-2; 10 bases fit TRBD2. Germline values: CDR1 KGHDR, CDR2 SFDVKD. This CDR3 is 18 amino acids long. Trimming took 1 base from V and 4 from J; bases not matched to a gene: 8. The CDR3 region has the DNA TGTGCCACCAGTGATTTTTCTAGCGGGAGATGGGCCACCGGGGAGCTGTTTTTT. It encodes CATSDFSSGRWATGELFF.

The rearrangement joins TRBV19 to TRBJ1-5, with 10 bases lining up with TRBD1. V lost 5 bases, J lost 2 bases, and 0 bases stayed unmatched. The CDR3 runs to 14 residues. Germline V lookup: CDR1 LNHDA, CDR2 SQIVND (reference sequence). The CDR3 region has the DNA TGTGCCAGTAGTGGGACAGGGGGCAATCAGCCCCAGCATTTT. Residues: CASSGTGGNQPQHF.

This chain uses TRBV6-5 with TRBJ2-6; a weak D match, TRBD2 (6 bases). The germline V gene encodes CDR1 MNHEY and CDR2 SVGAGI. The length of the CDR3 is 14 residues. The V and J ends lost 7 bases and 0 bases respectively, with 7 bases between them. CDR3 DNA: TGTGCCAGCACCGGGGGCTCTGGGGCCAACGTCCTGACTTTC. Translating gives CASTGGSGANVLTF.

In its sample, this clonotype was seen once. The V call is TRBV23-1, the J call TRBJ2-3; TRBD1 is a possible D gene (6 bases). TRBV23-1 is reported as an ORF; its role is uncertain. Trimming removed 4 bases from V and 3 bases from J, with 32 bases in between. The CDR3 spans 21 residues. CDR3 in amino acids: CASSPFTGTSSRGGETDTQYF. As DNA, the CDR3 is TGCGCCAGCAGTCCCTTCACCGGGACGTCCTCCCGAGGGGGTGAGACAGATACGCAGTATTTT.

This sequence joins TRBV30 and TRBJ1-1; D unresolved. This CDR3 spans 13 amino acids. Germline CDR1 reads GTSNPN; CDR2 reads SVGIG (reference sequence). Deletions cut 2 bases from V and 5 bases from J, with 12 bases between. This chain's CDR3 is CAWSPHPETEAFF. The CDR3 region has the DNA TGTGCCTGGAGTCCGCACCCGGAGACTGAAGCTTTCTTT. Full variable domain (missing parts from reference TRBV30 and TRBJ1-1): SQTIHQWPATLVQPVGSPLSLECTVEGTSNPNLYWYRQAAGRGLQLLFYSVGIGQISSEVPQNLSASRPQDRQFILSSKKLLLSDSGFYLCAWSPHPETEAFFGQGTRLTVV.

The chain uses TRBV29-1 and TRBJ1-1; D not resolved. V lost 1 base to trimming and J lost 5 bases, with 14 bases between them. There are 14 residues in the CDR3. CDR1 is SQVTM and CDR2 is ANQGSEA in the germline V gene. The DNA of the CDR3 is TGCAGCGTTGAAGCCCTGGGGATTGGGACTGAAGCTTTCTTT. Translation: CSVEALGIGTEAFF.

V usage is TRBV24-1 and J usage is TRBJ2-1; 14 bases are a match to TRBD2. The CDR3 has 19 residues. Germline lookup yields CDR1 KGHDR and CDR2 SFDVKD. V lost 3 bases to trimming and J lost 5 bases; unmatched junction nucleotides: 11. The CDR3 sequence is CATSDPTGTSGSGNNEQFF. The CDR3 coding sequence is TGTGCCACCAGTGATCCAACCGGGACTAGCGGGAGTGGGAACAATGAGCAGTTCTTC.

V is TRBV2 and J is TRBJ2-3, with TRBD2 matching over 8 bases. The CDR3 is 16 amino acids. V was pared by 8 bases and J by 3 bases, with 13 bases of the junction left unmatched. Germline V gene lookup returns CDR1 SNHLY and CDR2 FYNNEI. This CDR3 is CASVSGVSIRTDTQYF. The CDR3 nucleotides read TGTGCCAGCGTTAGCGGGGTCTCCATCAGGACAGATACGCAGTATTTT.

The chain uses TRBV12-3 or TRBV12-4 and TRBJ1-1; TRBD1 aligns across 7 bases. V dropped 7 bases and J dropped 5; count of bases not matched to a gene: 10. There are 14 residues in the CDR3. The CDR3 region is CASTSDRWKTEAFF. The CDR3 DNA reads as TGTGCCAGCACCTCGGACAGGTGGAAGACTGAAGCTTTCTTT.

The chain recombines TRBV9 with TRBJ2-7, with D perhaps TRBD1 (7 bases). The germline CDR1 and CDR2 sequences are SGDLS and YYNGEE. CDR3 length: 16 amino acids. V lost 0 bases and J lost 6, with 19 bases in between. As DNA, the CDR3 is TGTGCCAGCAGCGTAGGAGGGGGGACAGTTTTGCGCGAGCAGTACTTC. It codes for CASSVGGGTVLREQYF.

CDR3 nucleotide sequence: TGTGCCACCAGCAGAGATGGAAGGGAGACCCAGTACTTC. This codes for CATSRDGRETQYF. The gene calls are TRBV15 and TRBJ2-5; D unclear. Trimming left V 0 bases short and J 5 bases short, with 7 bases between. The CDR3 runs to 13 residues. From germline, CDR1 is LNHNV and CDR2 YYDKDF (reference sequence).

V is TRBV11-1 and J is TRBJ2-2, with 16 bases lining up with TRBD2. V was clipped by 5 bases and J by 2 bases; unmatched bases: 14. The germline gives CDR1 SGHAT, CDR2 FQDESV (reference sequence). The CDR3 has 21 residues. CDR3: CASSVHIPGLAGGRNTGELFF. CDR3 nucleotide sequence: TGTGCCAGCAGCGTACACATACCGGGACTAGCGGGGGGGCGAAACACCGGGGAGCTGTTTTTT.

The rearrangement joins TRBV7-9 to TRBJ2-3; no firm D call. The CDR3 sequence is 14 residues long. Trimming shortened V by 5 bases and J by 4 bases, and 13 bases separated the two germline ends. The germline V gene has CDR1 SEHNR and CDR2 FQNEAQ (reference sequence). Written as DNA, the CDR3 is TGTGCCAGCAGCATGATCCGGAACTCAGATACGCAGTATTTT. As protein: CASSMIRNSDTQYF.

The V gene is TRBV12-3 or TRBV12-4, the J gene TRBJ1-6; 11 bases fit TRBD1. V was clipped by 6 bases and J by 8 bases; unmatched bases: 9. The CDR3 extends over 16 amino acids. DNA for the CDR3: TGTGCCAGCAGCCCGTGGACAGGGGGCATAGATTCACCCCTCCACTTT. It encodes CASSPWTGGIDSPLHF.

V is TRBV10-1 and J is TRBJ1-1; D uncertain. This CDR3 contains 12 residues. Trimming left V 4 bases short and J 10 bases short, with 13 bases between. Germline assignment: CDR1 WNHNN and CDR2 SYGVQD (reference sequence). The CDR3 here is CASSGNKEAAFF. The CDR3 DNA reads as TGCGCCAGCAGTGGGAACAAGGAAGCAGCTTTCTTT.

This chain uses TRBV27 with TRBJ1-5; 7 nucleotides match TRBD1. CDR1 MNHEY and CDR2 SMNVEV come from the germline V gene (reference sequence). The V gene end was trimmed by 5 bases and the J gene end by 4 bases; junction bases not matched to a gene: 5. This CDR3 contains 14 residues. The DNA of the CDR3 is TGTGCCAGCAGTGGGGACAGCCTTAATCAGCCCCAGCATTTT. This sequence encodes CASSGDSLNQPQHF.

The chain links TRBV7-2 to TRBJ2-7; no definite D call. The CDR3 has 14 residues. Germline V CDR1 and CDR2: SGHTA, FQGNSA. Deletions cut 2 bases from V and 2 bases from J, with 10 bases between. The CDR3 region has the DNA TGTGCCAGCAGCTTAATGCTTCAGGCCTACGAGCAGTACTTC. Translating gives CASSLMLQAYEQYF.

The chain carries TRBV2 and TRBJ2-1; D is unresolved. Germline CDR1 and CDR2: SNHLY and FYNNEI. The CDR3 is 14 residues long. Trimming removed 2 bases from V and 0 bases from J, with 5 bases in between. The CDR3 here is CASSESRSYNEQFF. The DNA of the CDR3 is TGTGCCAGCAGTGAAAGCCGCTCCTACAATGAGCAGTTCTTC.

This clonotype is a singleton in its sample. This chain uses TRBV12-3 or TRBV12-4 with TRBJ1-5; D is unresolved. Trimming removed 8 bases at V and 6 bases at J, with 8 bases between. This CDR3 spans 11 amino acids. The CDR3 loop is CASAEGQPQHF. The CDR3 DNA reads as TGTGCCAGCGCTGAGGGTCAGCCCCAGCATTTT.

The chain combines TRBV29-1 with TRBJ1-1, with D uncertain. The CDR3 runs 12 residues. Trimming took off 4 bases at V and 3 bases at J, with 9 bases between the two ends. Germline V lookup: CDR1 SQVTM, CDR2 ANQGSEA. Written as DNA, the CDR3 is TGCAGCGTTGTTTCAGGATACACTGAAGCTTTCTTT. Encoded protein: CSVVSGYTEAFF.

This chain joins TRBV7-3 and TRBJ2-5, with TRBD1 as a possible D gene (6 bases). CDR1 and CDR2 (germline): SGHTA, FQGTGA. Deletions cut 3 bases from V and 4 bases from J, with 9 bases between. The CDR3 length is 13 residues. The CDR3 DNA is TGTGCCAGCAGCTTTCAGGGGCGAGAGACCCAGTACTTC. This codes for CASSFQGRETQYF.

V is TRBV12-3 or TRBV12-4 and J is TRBJ2-1, with 10 positions matching TRBD1. The CDR3 loop spans 15 amino acids. J gave up 10 bases and V 5 bases, and 11 bases lay outside the gene matches. CDR3: CASSQGTGDGKEQFF. The CDR3 DNA is TGTGCCAGCAGTCAAGGGACAGGGGATGGTAAAGAGCAGTTCTTC.

The J gene is TRBJ2-2, the V gene TRBV29-1; D is uncertain. The CDR3 contains 13 residues. CDR1 and CDR2 (germline): SQVTM, ANQGSEA. V was trimmed by 5 bases and J by 4 bases, leaving 11 bases between them. CDR3 protein: CSVTWAGTGELFF. DNA for the CDR3: TGCAGCGTTACGTGGGCTGGCACCGGGGAGCTGTTTTTT.

The V call is TRBV14, the J call TRBJ2-3; 10 nucleotides agree with TRBD2. CDR3 length: 19 amino acids. Trimming at V came to 4 bases and at J to 7 bases, leaving 20 bases not matched to a gene. Germline V gene data show CDR1 as SGHDN and CDR2 as FVKESK. CDR3 DNA: TGTGCCAGCAGCCGTGTATTAACCCCACTAGCGGGATTAATACATACGCAGTATTTT. It codes for CASSRVLTPLAGLIHTQYF.

V gene TRBV7-2 combines with J gene TRBJ2-7; D is possibly TRBD1 or TRBD2 (5 bases each). Germline CDR1 SGHTA, CDR2 FQGNSA. Trimming shortened V by 5 bases and J by 3 bases, and 14 bases separated the two germline ends. The CDR3 is 14 residues long. CDR3: CASSPFGAVYEQYF. Here the CDR3 DNA reads TGTGCCAGCAGCCCATTCGGGGCGGTCTACGAGCAGTACTTC.

V usage is TRBV20-1 and J usage is TRBJ2-1, with TRBD2 matching 12 bases. CDR3 length equals 14 residues. Germline V gene lookup returns CDR1 DFQATT and CDR2 SNEGSKA (reference sequence). Unmatched junction bases numbered 6, after V lost 3 bases and J lost 9 bases. CDR3 nucleotide sequence: TGCAGTGCTAGGTACTCTAGCGGGAGGGCTGAGCAGTTCTTC. It codes for CSARYSSGRAEQFF.